Listed below are T cell receptor beta chains from one sample, sequenced in a study of T-cell memory formation after mild COVID-19. One entry per CDR3 protein, called by TCRdb with MiXCR from the 5' RACE reads. The sample yields just under 550,000 distinct CDR3 sequences, around 21% seen once. The sequenced material came from PBMCs or a T cell subset sorted from them (not recorded which). The receptors stem from an adult woman who had mild COVID-19 (a few samples of this study predate the infection). Cell type and time point are not known. Each CDR3 is given with its conserved first and last residue. D genes are given only for firm matches. Part of the rows lack a size; the others show once, few, many or a class for expanded clones.

clone size	V gene	J gene	D gene	CDR3 DNA	CDR3 protein
-	TRBV9	TRBJ2-3	-	TGTGCCAGCAGCGTTCATGACGGGAGTGGAATAGATACGCAGTATTTT	CASSVHDGSGIDTQYF
-	TRBV4-3	TRBJ2-3	TRBD2	TGCGCCAGCAGCCAAGAATCTAGCGGGAGTACTGCAGATACGCAGTATTTT	CASSQESSGSTADTQYF
-	TRBV10-3	TRBJ2-5	-	TGTGCCATCCGCCACACGGAGACCCAGTACTTC	CAIRHTETQYF
few	TRBV13	TRBJ2-4	-	TGTGCCAGCAGCCCCGGCGGCAGGGATTACAAAAACATTCAGTACTTC	CASSPGGRDYKNIQYF
-	TRBV12-3/TRBV12-4	TRBJ2-2	TRBD2	TGTGCCAGCAGTTTCAGGGAGGGGCTTGCGAACACCGGGGAGCTGTTTTTT	CASSFREGLANTGELFF
-	TRBV7-3	TRBJ2-3	-	TGTGCCAGCAGCTTCGCAGTCACAGATACGCAGTATTTT	CASSFAVTDTQYF
-	TRBV7-9	TRBJ1-4	TRBD1	TGTGCCAGCAGCCCCGTGGGACAGGGGCCGCAAAATGAAAAACTGTTTTTT	CASSPVGQGPQNEKLFF
many	TRBV20-1	TRBJ1-1	-	TGCAGTGCTGGGGGATCTTTCACTGAAGCTTTCTTT	CSAGGSFTEAFF
-	TRBV3-1	TRBJ2-5	TRBD2	TGTGCCAGCAGCGCTAGACTAGCGGGAGAAGAGACCCAGTACTTC	CASSARLAGEETQYF
-	TRBV3-1	TRBJ2-1	-	TGTGCCAGCAGCCAAGATCGCAATACAGGGCGGGAGCAGTTCTTC	CASSQDRNTGREQFF
-	TRBV29-1	TRBJ1-2	TRBD1	TGCAGCGTTGAAGGCGGGACAGGGGGTTTCTATGGCTACACCTTC	CSVEGGTGGFYGYTF
-	TRBV7-3	TRBJ2-5	TRBD2	TGTGCCAGCAGACGCGGACTAGCGGGACCCCAAGAGACCCAGTACTTC	CASRRGLAGPQETQYF
-	TRBV9	TRBJ2-2	TRBD2	TGTGCCAGCAGCGTAGCCTCTAGCGGGGTCAGGGCCCTCACCGGGGAGCTGTTTTTT	CASSVASSGVRALTGELFF
few	TRBV6-5	TRBJ1-3	-	TGTGCCAGCAGCCGACTCACCCGGAACTCTGGAAACACCATATATTTT	CASSRLTRNSGNTIYF
-	TRBV6-5	TRBJ2-2	TRBD1	TGTGCCAGCCAAAGGGGACAGAGTCGCACCGGGGAGCTGTTTTTT	CASQRGQSRTGELFF
few	TRBV4-3	TRBJ2-5	TRBD2	TGCGCCAGCAGCCGCCGACTAGCGGGAGGGCCTTGGGAGACCCAGTACTTC	CASSRRLAGGPWETQYF
few	TRBV4-1	TRBJ2-7	-	TGCGCCAGCAGCGAGGGGTTGCGGTACGAGCAGTACTTC	CASSEGLRYEQYF
many	TRBV7-2	TRBJ2-7	-	TGTGCCAGCAGCTTAGGAGGGATCCCCTACGAGCAGTACTTC	CASSLGGIPYEQYF
-	TRBV15	TRBJ2-3	TRBD1	TGTGCCACCAGCAGAGAAGGACAGGGGACCACAGATACGCAGTATTTT	CATSREGQGTTDTQYF
many	TRBV29-1	TRBJ2-4	-	TGCAGCGTTCGGGACAAAGCCAAAAACATTCAGTACTTC	CSVRDKAKNIQYF
few	TRBV27	TRBJ2-3	-	TGTGCCAGCAGCTACCGACAGTTGAATACGCAGTATTTT	CASSYRQLNTQYF
few	TRBV4-1	TRBJ1-1	-	TGCGCCAGCAGCCAAGATCTCGGGAGGGGAAACACTGAAGCTTTCTTT	CASSQDLGRGNTEAFF
-	TRBV7-9	TRBJ2-7	-	TGTGCCAGCAGCCACCGGGACAAGCTCGAGCAGTACTTC	CASSHRDKLEQYF
few	TRBV6-5	TRBJ2-2	-	TGTGCCAGCAGTTACAGCCCGAGGACCGGGGAGCTGTTTTTT	CASSYSPRTGELFF
few	TRBV7-2	TRBJ2-3	-	TGTGCCAGCAGGTGGGGGTGGAGCGCAGATACGCAGTATTTT	CASRWGWSADTQYF
-	TRBV18	TRBJ2-3	-	TGTGCCAGCTCACCACGGGGGCTTTCAGCAGATACGCAGTATTTT	CASSPRGLSADTQYF
-	TRBV9	TRBJ2-7	-	TGTGCCAGCAGCGTCGAGCAGGGACCCACCTACGAGCAGTACTTC	CASSVEQGPTYEQYF
few	TRBV7-9	TRBJ1-2	TRBD1	TGTGCCAGCAGCCCGCCGGACAGGCTCTATGGCTACACCTTC	CASSPPDRLYGYTF
few	TRBV20-1	TRBJ2-5	-	TGCAGTGCTAGATCCAGTAGGCAACAAGAGACCCAGTACTTC	CSARSSRQQETQYF
-	TRBV10-3	TRBJ2-7	-	TGTGCCATCAGGCGGGACAATAACTACGAGCAGTACTTC	CAIRRDNNYEQYF
few	TRBV20-1	TRBJ2-7	-	TGCAGTGCTTCGGGAAACCGAGCCTACGAGCAGTACTTC	CSASGNRAYEQYF